The 10 T cell receptor beta chains reported below all come from one sample, sequenced in a study of response to subunit inactivated influenza vaccine. TCRdb reanalysed the RT-PCR reads using MiXCR and keeps one entry per CDR3 protein. The repertoire holds roughly 710,000 distinct CDR3 sequences, with around 15% as singletons. The sample in question was PBMCs from blood, obtained 14 days before vaccination. The origin of the receptors is a man aged 50 or older who received an inactivated influenza vaccine.

The sample holds many counts of this clonotype. The genes are TRBV7-9 and TRBJ2-4, with a tentative D call TRBD2 (5 bases). CDR3 length: 13 residues. The ends were cut back, 3 bases at V and 4 bases at J, with 7 bases in the middle. CDR1 SEHNR and CDR2 FQNEAQ come from the germline V gene (reference sequence). CDR3 region: CASSLPGKNIQYF. CDR3 sequence (DNA): TGTGCCAGCAGCTTGCCGGGAAAAAACATTCAGTACTTC.

In its sample, this clonotype was seen a few times. The chain uses TRBV28 and TRBJ2-1; no firm D call. Trimming took 3 bases from V and 8 from J, leaving 5 bases between them. The CDR3 length is 11 residues. Germline values: CDR1 MDHEN, CDR2 SYDVKM. In DNA, the CDR3 is TGTGCCAGCAGTTTTTGGGATGAGCAGTTCTTC. As protein: CASSFWDEQFF.

The chain employs TRBV25-1 and TRBJ1-1; TRBD1 might be the D (5 bases). Germline V gives CDR1 MGHDK, CDR2 SYGVNS. The CDR3 runs to 14 residues. V was pared by 7 bases and J by 8 bases, with 20 bases between. Here the CDR3 DNA reads TGTGCCAGCACCGCAGGGAGCGGCCGGATGGAAGCTTTCTTT. Residues: CASTAGSGRMEAFF.

V and J are TRBV12-3 or TRBV12-4 and TRBJ2-7; D is perhaps TRBD2 (6 bases). This CDR3 contains 12 residues. V was shortened by 8 bases and J by 3 bases, with 11 bases between the two germline ends. Here the CDR3 reads CASCPGGYEQYF. The CDR3 coding sequence is TGTGCCAGCTGCCCCGGGGGCTACGAGCAGTACTTC.

This clonotype turned up a few times. The CDR3 DNA follows: TGTGCCAGCAGACGCCGGGACTTTGCTTACAATGAGCAGTTCTTC. It yields the protein CASRRRDFAYNEQFF. The V gene is TRBV6-1, the J gene TRBJ2-1; D possibly corresponds to TRBD2 (6 bases). Trimming removed 6 bases from V and 4 bases from J, with 16 bases in between. Germline V gene data show CDR1 as MNHNS and CDR2 as SASEGT. CDR3 length: 15 residues.

The V gene is TRBV6-2 or TRBV6-3, the J gene TRBJ2-1; the D call may be TRBD1 or TRBD2 (5 bases each). This CDR3 is built from 14 residues. The germline V gene has CDR1 MNHEY and CDR2 SVGEGT. The ends were cut back, 6 bases at V and 8 bases at J, with 17 bases in the middle. CDR3 protein: CASSRPRWDDEQFF. The CDR3 region has the DNA TGTGCCAGCAGCCGACCGCGGTGGGACGATGAGCAGTTCTTC.

This clonotype has more than one count but fewer than ten. This rearrangement joins TRBV2 to TRBJ1-4; TRBD1 is a possible D gene (6 bases). The germline V gene has CDR1 SNHLY and CDR2 FYNNEI. V lost 6 bases to trimming and J lost 3 bases, with 14 bases between them. The CDR3 contains 15 residues. For the CDR3, the DNA is TGTGCCAGCAGCCCAATAGGGGGGGCTAATGAAAAACTGTTTTTT. Encoded protein: CASSPIGGANEKLFF.

This clonotype has just a few counts. V gene TRBV12-3 or TRBV12-4 combines with J gene TRBJ1-2; possibly TRBD1 for D (6 bases). V was cut by 5 bases and J by 6 bases, with 16 bases left in between. CDR3 length: 14 amino acids. CDR3 residues: CASSPWTEMNGYTF. The CDR3 DNA is TGTGCCAGCAGTCCCTGGACAGAAATGAATGGCTACACCTTC.

This clonotype was detected only a few times. The chain couples TRBV28 to TRBJ1-2; D not resolved. The CDR3 is made up of 12 amino acids. Deletions cut 4 bases from V and 4 bases from J, with 7 bases between. Germline V gene lookup returns CDR1 MDHEN and CDR2 SYDVKM. The CDR3 here is CASSSVAYGYTF. In DNA form, the CDR3 reads TGTGCCAGCAGTTCGGTGGCCTATGGCTACACCTTC.

V and J are TRBV7-9 and TRBJ2-5; D possibly corresponds to TRBD1 (6 bases). The CDR3 loop spans 15 amino acids. V was shortened by 4 bases and J by 4 bases, with 16 bases between the two germline ends. Germline V gives CDR1 SEHNR, CDR2 FQNEAQ (reference sequence). The CDR3 loop is CASSSRDNIVETQYF. CDR3 coding DNA: TGTGCCAGCAGCTCCCGGGACAATATAGTAGAGACCCAGTACTTC. Variable domain in full (rest from reference TRBV7-9 and TRBJ2-5): DTGVSQNPRHKITKRGQNVTFRCDPISEHNRLYWYRQTLGQGPEFLTYFQNEAQLEKSRLLSDRFSAERPKGSFSTLEIQRTEQGDSAMYLCASSSRDNIVETQYFGPGTRLLVL.